Here is one T cell receptor beta chain with its context. Its specificity is not known. The record originates from a study of CD8+ T cells in alopecia areata. Study-wide results and limits: There were many expanded lesional clones persisting in scalp and blood during tofacitinib.

Isolated RNA was reverse transcribed into cDNA used as the sequencing template. Sequencing used immunoSEQ multiplex PCR; TCRdb keeps in-frame clones, though not all of them. This table holds under 200,000 clones, 60% to 75% found once. The CDR3 totals 14 residues. The ends were cut back, 6 bases at V and 3 bases at J, with 15 bases in the middle. Germline-derived CDR1 and CDR2 are SNHLY and FYNNEI. Treatment meaning: oral pan-JAK inhibitor, 5-10 mg twice daily. Lesional scalp tissue (obtained by punch biopsy) and peripheral blood were collected from alopecia areata patients. The TCR originated in a human donor with alopecia areata. The material sequenced was CD4+ T cells sorted from blood, taken at week 24, from a patient treated with tofacitinib. The chain combines TRBV2 with TRBJ2-7, with no clear D. The CDR3 nucleotides are TGTGCCAGCAGCAGTCATGGTGGCAACTACGAGCAGTACTTC. Its translation is CASSSHGGNYEQYF.